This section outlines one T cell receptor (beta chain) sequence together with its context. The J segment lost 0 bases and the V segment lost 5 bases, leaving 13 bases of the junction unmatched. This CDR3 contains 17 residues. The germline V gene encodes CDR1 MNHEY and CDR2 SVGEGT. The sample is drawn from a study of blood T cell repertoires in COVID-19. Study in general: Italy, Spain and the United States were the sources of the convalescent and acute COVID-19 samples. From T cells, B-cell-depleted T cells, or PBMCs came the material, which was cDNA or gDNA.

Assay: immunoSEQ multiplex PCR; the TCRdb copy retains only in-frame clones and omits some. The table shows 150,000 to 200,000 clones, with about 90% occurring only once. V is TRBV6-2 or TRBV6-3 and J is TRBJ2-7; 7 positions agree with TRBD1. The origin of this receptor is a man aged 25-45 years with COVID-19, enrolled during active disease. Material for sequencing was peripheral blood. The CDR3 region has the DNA TGTGCCAGCAGTACCTTAATAATCACAGGGGACTCCTACGAGCAGTACTTC. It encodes CASSTLIITGDSYEQYF.